This T cell receptor (beta chain) originates from a study of blood T cells in healthy people across ages. Study observations and caveats: Among T cells, TCR beta diversity per million cells dropped roughly linearly as age rose.

This clonotype has just a few counts. The target antigen is unknown. Germline CDR1 SGHKS, CDR2 YYEKEE (reference sequence). Trimming removed 2 bases from V and 4 bases from J; junction bases left unmatched: 8. The CDR3 extends over 15 amino acids. Then a second PCR, running roughly 7 to 11 cycles, was carried out with a sample-barcoded 5' primer and a J-beta primer mix. With 12 random nucleotides, a template-switch adaptor tagged each individual cDNA molecule. Each CDR3 protein is one row after TCRdb ran MiXCR on the 5' RACE reads. Of about 1.1 million distinct CDR3 sequences listed, around two fifths are singletons. Total RNA amounts of at least 5 micrograms were extracted per sample.

This TCR was recovered from a young man in good health. The chain uses TRBV5-5 and TRBJ2-5, with 7 nucleotides matching TRBD2. Sequencing input: blood. For the CDR3, the DNA is TGTGCCAGCAGCTTAGGGACTACCGCTCTAGAGACCCAGTACTTC. Translated, it gives CASSLGTTALETQYF.